A single sample gave rise to the 13 T cell receptor beta chains below, sequenced in a study of beta chain features in type 1 diabetes. Since all of the isolated RNA was reverse transcribed, expressed TCRB transcripts were what got sequenced. Assay used: immunoSEQ multiplex PCR; TCRdb lists only in-frame clones, some missing. The table shows some 270,000 clones, with under 8.5% occurring only once. Sequencing used central memory CD4+ T cells from blood. The receptors here all came from a woman under 30 in good health.

This clone was observed a handful of times. The rearrangement uses TRBV18 and TRBJ2-5, with 13 bases matching TRBD2. The length of the CDR3 is 17 residues. V shed 4 bases, J shed 2 bases, and the junction held 7 bases outside the gene matches. Germline lookup yields CDR1 KGHSH and CDR2 LQKENI. Here the CDR3 DNA reads TGTGCCAGCTCACAACTGCCGGGACTAGCGGGGCAAGAGACCCAGTACTTC. It encodes CASSQLPGLAGQETQYF.

A few counts support this clone. V and J are TRBV7-8 and TRBJ1-3; D call uncertain. Trimming left V 1 base short and J 10 bases short, with 11 bases between. The germline V gene encodes CDR1 SGHVS and CDR2 FQNEAQ. This CDR3 is built from 13 residues. The CDR3 reads CASSLVADTTIYF. In DNA, the CDR3 is TGTGCCAGCAGCTTAGTCGCAGACACAACCATATATTTT.

This chain uses TRBV2 with TRBJ1-2; D ambiguous. Germline lookup yields CDR1 SNHLY and CDR2 FYNNEI. The CDR3 is 13 residues long. V dropped 8 bases and J dropped 11 bases, with 21 bases sitting between them. In DNA, the CDR3 is TGTGCCAGCTTGAGGGAGAGGATCGCCCCTTACACCTTC. Translated: CASLRERIAPYTF.

This clone turned up a few times. V gene TRBV10-3 combines with J gene TRBJ2-5; D not resolved. V shed 5 bases and J shed 4 bases, with 11 bases lying between them. Germline V gives CDR1 ENHRY, CDR2 SYGVKD. This CDR3 has 13 amino acids. CDR3 in amino acids: CAISPNLPETQYF. CDR3 bases: TGTGCCATCAGTCCGAACCTGCCAGAGACCCAGTACTTC.

J is TRBJ2-3 and V is TRBV28, with 12 nucleotides matching TRBD2. CDR3 size: 16 residues. Per germline, CDR1 MDHEN and CDR2 SYDVKM. The J segment lost 9 bases and the V segment lost 5 bases, leaving 12 bases of the junction unmatched. CDR3 sequence reads: CASSVPSGGAWGTQYF. Here the CDR3 DNA reads TGTGCCAGCAGTGTCCCTAGCGGGGGGGCGTGGGGGACGCAGTATTTT.

The chain combines TRBV30 with TRBJ2-7, with 12 bases that match TRBD2. Looked up from germline, CDR1 is GTSNPN and CDR2 is SVGIG (reference sequence). The CDR3 loop spans 14 amino acids. V lost 5 bases to trimming and J lost 6 bases; unmatched junction nucleotides: 8. The CDR3 here is CAWDRRLAGVEQYF. The CDR3 coding sequence is TGTGCCTGGGACCGTAGACTAGCGGGAGTCGAGCAGTACTTC.

Here the CDR3 DNA reads TGTGCCAGCAGCCTACAGGGAACTAATGAAAAACTGTTTTTT. Protein product: CASSLQGTNEKLFF. The chain carries TRBV4-2 and TRBJ1-4; a weak D match, TRBD1 (6 bases). Looked up from germline, CDR1 is LGHNA and CDR2 is YNFKEQ. This CDR3 spans 14 amino acids. Trimming took 4 bases from V and 1 from J, leaving 7 bases between them.

This clone was detected only a few times. This chain links TRBV7-2 with TRBJ2-4, with 9 positions matching TRBD2. Germline V gene data show CDR1 as SGHTA and CDR2 as FQGNSA. The CDR3 extends over 15 amino acids. V trimming: 1 base; J trimming: 6 bases; junction bases outside the gene matches: 4. The CDR3 region has the DNA TGTGCCAGCAGCTTAGAGGCGGGGGGGCCAAACATTCAGTACTTC. It is translated as CASSLEAGGPNIQYF.

This chain connects TRBV2 to TRBJ2-2, with a tentative D call TRBD2 (6 bases). Deletions cut 4 bases from V and 2 bases from J, with 11 bases between. This CDR3 spans 15 amino acids. The germline gives CDR1 SNHLY, CDR2 FYNNEI. The CDR3 DNA reads TGTGCCAGCAGTGGGGAGCGGGTCAACACCGGGGAGCTGTTTTTT. It is translated as CASSGERVNTGELFF.

J is TRBJ2-1 and V is TRBV19; 7 bases agree with TRBD1. V was pared by 0 bases and J by 6 bases, with 11 bases of the junction left unmatched. This CDR3 region has 17 residues. Looked up from germline, CDR1 is LNHDA and CDR2 is SQIVND (reference sequence). CDR3 residues: CASSIDGTVHRGNEQFF. For the CDR3, the DNA is TGTGCCAGTAGTATAGACGGGACAGTCCACCGGGGCAATGAGCAGTTCTTC.

This clone has just a few counts. The junction and the germline gene differ at one end; a read error may be behind it. The V gene is TRBV4-3, the J gene TRBJ2-1; tentative D call: TRBD2 (5 bases). From germline, CDR1 is LGHNA and CDR2 YSLEER. The CDR3 has 13 residues. CDR3 in DNA: TGCGCCAGCAGCCAAGAACCGGGCACTAGTACGGTCTTC. Translation: CASSQEPGTSTVF.

The chain uses TRBV11-2 and TRBJ2-3, with 11 bases fitting TRBD2. Germline V gene lookup returns CDR1 SGHAT and CDR2 FQNNGV. The CDR3 totals 14 residues. The V segment lost 3 bases and the J segment 5 bases; nucleotides outside the gene matches: 1. The CDR3 DNA reads TGTGCCAGCAGCTTTGGACTAGCGGGAGATACGCAGTATTTT. Translation: CASSFGLAGDTQYF. The variable domain in full, completed from reference TRBV11-2 and TRBJ2-3, reads EAGVAQSPRYKIIEKRQSVAFWCNPISGHATLYWYQQILGQGPKLLIQFQNNGVVDDSQLPKDRFSAERLKGVDSTLKIQPAKLEDSAVYLCASSFGLAGDTQYFGPGTRLTVL.

The chain joins TRBV20-1 to TRBJ2-1; D remains unclear. Germline assignment: CDR1 DFQATT and CDR2 SNEGSKA (reference sequence). There are 11 residues in the CDR3. Trimming cost V 4 bases and J 6 bases, with 7 bases left between them. Here the CDR3 DNA reads TGCAGTGCTAACGCGGTCAATGAGCAGTTCTTC. Its protein product is CSANAVNEQFF.